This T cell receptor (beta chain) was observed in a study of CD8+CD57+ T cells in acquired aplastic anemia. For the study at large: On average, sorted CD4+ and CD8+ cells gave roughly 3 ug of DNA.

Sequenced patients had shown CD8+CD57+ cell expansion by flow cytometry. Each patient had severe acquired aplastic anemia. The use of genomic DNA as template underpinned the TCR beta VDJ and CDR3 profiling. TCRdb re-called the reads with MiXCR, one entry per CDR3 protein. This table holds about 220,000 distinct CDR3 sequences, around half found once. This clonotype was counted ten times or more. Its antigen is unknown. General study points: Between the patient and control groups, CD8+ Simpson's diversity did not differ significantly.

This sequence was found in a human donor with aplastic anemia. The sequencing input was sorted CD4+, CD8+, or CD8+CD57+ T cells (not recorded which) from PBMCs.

This CDR3 reads CASSPASRTAGYTF. The CDR3 nucleotides read TGTGCCAGCAGCCCGGCCTCTAGGACGGCAGGCTACACCTTC. This sequence joins TRBV7-9 and TRBJ1-2, with D uncertain. Germline V gene lookup returns CDR1 SEHNR and CDR2 FQNEAQ (reference sequence). This CDR3 region has 14 residues. V dropped 5 bases and J dropped 8 bases, with 18 bases sitting between them.